This is a list of T cell receptor beta chains from one sample in a study of early T cells in non-severe SARS-CoV-2 infection. TCRdb reanalysed the 5' RACE reads using MiXCR and keeps one entry per CDR3 protein. In the table there are 50,000 or so distinct CDR3 sequences, around 8% of which are singletons. The specimen was whole blood. The source is an adult who was a healthcare worker with PCR-confirmed SARS-CoV-2 infection or an uninfected control (not recorded which). Both conserved end residues are part of each CDR3. Fields, in order: J gene, D gene, V gene, clone size, CDR3 length, CDR3 protein, CDR3 DNA. The D gene is left open where the match is weak. For some rows the clone size is stated as once, few or many, or as a class when expanded; others skip it.

j_call: TRBJ2-7
d_call: TRBD2
v_call: TRBV27
clone_size: NA
cdr3_length: 19
cdr3_aa: CASRGGDSAVTSGTYEQYF
cdr3_nt: TGTGCCAGCAGGGGGGGGGACAGCGCCGTGACTAGCGGGACCTACGAGCAGTACTTC

j_call: TRBJ2-2
d_call: NA
v_call: TRBV29-1
clone_size: NA
cdr3_length: 12
cdr3_aa: CSVMENTGELFF
cdr3_nt: TGCAGCGTCATGGAGAACACCGGGGAGCTGTTTTTT

j_call: TRBJ1-2
d_call: NA
v_call: TRBV12-3/TRBV12-4
clone_size: NA
cdr3_length: 14
cdr3_aa: CASIIRGRRSGYTF
cdr3_nt: TGTGCCAGCATAATCCGGGGGCGCAGAAGCGGCTACACCTTC

j_call: TRBJ2-7
d_call: NA
v_call: TRBV5-5
clone_size: few
cdr3_length: 14
cdr3_aa: CASSSERSSYEQYF
cdr3_nt: TGTGCCAGCAGCTCCGAGCGGAGCTCCTACGAGCAGTACTTC

j_call: TRBJ1-2
d_call: NA
v_call: TRBV28
clone_size: NA
cdr3_length: 12
cdr3_aa: CASSLGTRGYTF
cdr3_nt: TGTGCCAGCAGTTTGGGGACGCGGGGCTACACCTTC

j_call: TRBJ2-3
d_call: NA
v_call: TRBV5-6
clone_size: many
cdr3_length: 15
cdr3_aa: CASSLPGARTDTQYF
cdr3_nt: TGTGCCAGCAGCTTACCCGGGGCCCGCACAGATACGCAGTATTTT

j_call: TRBJ2-5
d_call: NA
v_call: TRBV20-1
clone_size: few
cdr3_length: 13
cdr3_aa: CSAHIRGVETQYF
cdr3_nt: TGCAGTGCTCATATTAGAGGGGTGGAGACCCAGTACTTC

j_call: TRBJ2-5
d_call: NA
v_call: TRBV5-1
clone_size: few
cdr3_length: 11
cdr3_aa: CASSLEETQYF
cdr3_nt: TGCGCCAGCAGCTTGGAAGAGACCCAGTACTTC

j_call: TRBJ2-5
d_call: NA
v_call: TRBV5-4
clone_size: medium-sized
cdr3_length: 14
cdr3_aa: CASSLFRGQETQYF
cdr3_nt: TGTGCCAGCAGCTTGTTTCGCGGGCAAGAGACCCAGTACTTC

j_call: TRBJ1-5
d_call: TRBD1
v_call: TRBV28
clone_size: few
cdr3_length: 14
cdr3_aa: CASSLEGATQPQHF
cdr3_nt: TGTGCCAGCAGTTTAGAGGGGGCCACTCAGCCCCAGCATTTT

j_call: TRBJ2-1
d_call: TRBD2
v_call: TRBV27
clone_size: many
cdr3_length: 15
cdr3_aa: CASKVRGSKYNEQFF
cdr3_nt: TGTGCCAGCAAGGTTCGCGGGAGTAAGTACAATGAGCAGTTCTTC

j_call: TRBJ2-3
d_call: TRBD2
v_call: TRBV9
clone_size: few
cdr3_length: 16
cdr3_aa: CASSAGTSGSTDTQYF
cdr3_nt: TGTGCCAGCAGCGCCGGGACTAGCGGGAGCACAGATACGCAGTATTTT

j_call: TRBJ2-7
d_call: NA
v_call: TRBV27
clone_size: NA
cdr3_length: 16
cdr3_aa: CASSPVIERSPYEQYF
cdr3_nt: TGTGCCAGCAGTCCCGTTATTGAGCGGTCCCCCTACGAGCAGTACTTC

j_call: TRBJ2-2
d_call: NA
v_call: TRBV25-1
clone_size: many
cdr3_length: 14
cdr3_aa: CASSDFAETGELFF
cdr3_nt: TGTGCCAGCAGTGATTTCGCGGAGACCGGGGAGCTGTTTTTT

j_call: TRBJ2-7
d_call: NA
v_call: TRBV28
clone_size: many
cdr3_length: 12
cdr3_aa: CASSLIHYEQYF
cdr3_nt: TGTGCCAGCAGTTTAATCCACTACGAGCAGTACTTC

j_call: TRBJ2-1
d_call: NA
v_call: TRBV29-1
clone_size: many
cdr3_length: 13
cdr3_aa: CSVGGRRRDEQFF
cdr3_nt: TGCAGCGTTGGGGGACGCAGGCGGGATGAGCAGTTCTTC

j_call: TRBJ2-3
d_call: NA
v_call: TRBV6-1
clone_size: NA
cdr3_length: 17
cdr3_aa: CASTKPGHPIRTDTQYF
cdr3_nt: TGTGCCAGCACTAAACCGGGACACCCGATTCGCACAGATACGCAGTATTTT

j_call: TRBJ2-2
d_call: NA
v_call: TRBV19
clone_size: many
cdr3_length: 15
cdr3_aa: CASSITGTNTGELFF
cdr3_nt: TGTGCCAGTAGTATAACAGGGACGAACACCGGGGAGCTGTTTTTT

j_call: TRBJ2-5
d_call: TRBD1
v_call: TRBV2
clone_size: NA
cdr3_length: 12
cdr3_aa: CASRDRAETQYF
cdr3_nt: TGTGCCAGCCGGGACAGGGCCGAGACCCAGTACTTC

j_call: TRBJ2-7
d_call: NA
v_call: TRBV12-3/TRBV12-4
clone_size: few
cdr3_length: 14
cdr3_aa: CASSRPGRTDEQYF
cdr3_nt: TGTGCCAGCAGCCGTCCGGGACGGACGGACGAGCAGTACTTC

j_call: TRBJ2-5
d_call: NA
v_call: TRBV11-2
clone_size: NA
cdr3_length: 15
cdr3_aa: CASSLGRGDPETQYF
cdr3_nt: TGTGCCAGCAGCTTAGGACGCGGGGATCCAGAGACCCAGTACTTC

j_call: TRBJ1-2
d_call: TRBD1
v_call: TRBV7-2
clone_size: many
cdr3_length: 15
cdr3_aa: CASSPLGGANYGYTF
cdr3_nt: TGTGCCAGCAGCCCGCTAGGGGGCGCTAACTATGGCTACACCTTC

j_call: TRBJ2-3
d_call: NA
v_call: TRBV7-9
clone_size: NA
cdr3_length: 15
cdr3_aa: CASSPARIFTDTQYF
cdr3_nt: TGTGCCAGCAGCCCGGCCAGAATTTTCACAGATACGCAGTATTTT

j_call: TRBJ2-7
d_call: NA
v_call: TRBV27
clone_size: NA
cdr3_length: 13
cdr3_aa: CASSLSAPYEQYF
cdr3_nt: TGTGCCAGCAGTTTATCCGCACCCTACGAGCAGTACTTC

j_call: TRBJ2-2
d_call: NA
v_call: TRBV7-9
clone_size: many
cdr3_length: 15
cdr3_aa: CASSPAGPDTGELFF
cdr3_nt: TGTGCCAGCAGCCCAGCGGGTCCAGACACCGGGGAGCTGTTTTTT

j_call: TRBJ2-1
d_call: NA
v_call: TRBV10-3
clone_size: NA
cdr3_length: 14
cdr3_aa: CAISRQSSYNEQFF
cdr3_nt: TGTGCCATCTCACGACAGAGCTCCTACAATGAGCAGTTCTTC

j_call: TRBJ2-1
d_call: NA
v_call: TRBV7-6
clone_size: NA
cdr3_length: 14
cdr3_aa: CASSFPTGVHEQFF
cdr3_nt: TGTGCCAGCAGCTTCCCAACGGGAGTACATGAGCAGTTCTTC

j_call: TRBJ2-7
d_call: TRBD2
v_call: TRBV13
clone_size: NA
cdr3_length: 16
cdr3_aa: CASSLGPGLAGVEQYF
cdr3_nt: TGTGCCAGCAGCTTAGGCCCCGGACTAGCGGGAGTAGAGCAGTACTTC

j_call: TRBJ2-6
d_call: NA
v_call: TRBV12-3/TRBV12-4
clone_size: many
cdr3_length: 18
cdr3_aa: CASTSGAGFRSGANVLTF
cdr3_nt: TGTGCCAGCACCTCAGGGGCAGGCTTCAGGTCTGGGGCCAACGTCCTGACTTTC

j_call: TRBJ1-1
d_call: TRBD1
v_call: TRBV5-1
clone_size: many
cdr3_length: 13
cdr3_aa: CASSGTVSLEAFF
cdr3_nt: TGCGCCAGCAGCGGGACAGTCTCCCTTGAAGCTTTCTTT

j_call: TRBJ2-7
d_call: TRBD1
v_call: TRBV27
clone_size: many
cdr3_length: 15
cdr3_aa: CASSLEWTGPYEQYF
cdr3_nt: TGTGCCAGCAGTTTAGAATGGACAGGGCCCTACGAGCAGTACTTC

j_call: TRBJ2-7
d_call: TRBD1
v_call: TRBV18
clone_size: many
cdr3_length: 14
cdr3_aa: CASSQTGRSYEQYF
cdr3_nt: TGTGCCAGCTCACAGACAGGGCGGTCCTACGAGCAGTACTTC

j_call: TRBJ1-5
d_call: TRBD1
v_call: TRBV24-1
clone_size: many
cdr3_length: 16
cdr3_aa: CATSAQDRGDNQPQHF
cdr3_nt: TGTGCCACCAGTGCCCAGGACAGGGGAGACAATCAGCCCCAGCATTTT

j_call: TRBJ2-3
d_call: NA
v_call: TRBV3-1
clone_size: many
cdr3_length: 13
cdr3_aa: CASSHEGTDTQYF
cdr3_nt: TGTGCCAGCAGCCATGAAGGCACAGATACGCAGTATTTT

j_call: TRBJ1-1
d_call: TRBD1
v_call: TRBV5-1
clone_size: many
cdr3_length: 13
cdr3_aa: CASSSGQGTEAFF
cdr3_nt: TGCGCCAGCAGCTCCGGACAGGGCACTGAAGCTTTCTTT

j_call: TRBJ1-1
d_call: TRBD1
v_call: TRBV28
clone_size: NA
cdr3_length: 12
cdr3_aa: CASSFDQGGAFF
cdr3_nt: TGTGCCAGCAGTTTCGACCAGGGGGGAGCTTTCTTT

j_call: TRBJ2-1
d_call: NA
v_call: TRBV20-1
clone_size: few
cdr3_length: 13
cdr3_aa: CSASGLNYNEQFF
cdr3_nt: TGCAGTGCTAGTGGACTAAACTACAATGAGCAGTTCTTC